This T cell receptor (beta chain) was recorded in a study of T-cell reconstitution after alpha-beta-depleted transplantation in children. This clonotype was picked up many times. Antigen: not known. The study, taken as a whole, reports: T-cell counts and diversity at one year following transplant were attributed mainly to newly produced T cells. Expanded graft clones, several hundred of them, were reportedly the source of alpha-beta T cells about two months after transplant.

This sample's TCRbeta library carried unique molecular identifier barcodes. Each CDR3 protein gets one entry after TCRdb re-called the PCR reads with MiXCR. Found here are 400,000 to 450,000 distinct CDR3 sequences, 43% of them singletons; the top ten hold 27%. The CDR3 contains 15 residues. Germline values: CDR1 SGHRS, CDR2 YFSETQ. V was shortened by 0 bases and J by 0 bases, with 9 bases between the two germline ends. The chain employs TRBV5-1 and TRBJ1-1; D unclear. This sequence originates from a girl aged 2 to 10 with aplastic anemia, due to receive a stem cell transplant. The input for sequencing was PBMCs, taken before TCRalphabeta/CD19-depleted stem cell transplant. CDR3 residues: CASSLDAAMNTEAFF. The CDR3 region has the DNA TGCGCCAGCAGCTTGGATGCGGCCATGAACACTGAAGCTTTCTTT.